Given below is one T cell receptor beta chain in context. It lacks a known antigen. One base away there is no much larger clone; base qualities are not given. The cohort was made up of approximately 670 healthy bone marrow donors. At the time of sampling, all cohort members were nominally healthy, though unrecorded immune exposures were likely present. The donor tested CMV seropositive, placing the donor among the 250 to 350 seropositive members of the cohort. A peripheral blood sample was provided by each donor, and peripheral blood mononuclear cells were used for TCR beta sequencing. The Qiagen DNeasy Blood Extraction Kit was used to extract genomic DNA from the blood cell samples. There are 13 amino acids in the CDR3, from cysteine to phenylalanine inclusive. Only CDR3 DNA is held: 39 bases, read in frame from base 1. CDR1 SGHNT and CDR2 YYREEE were looked up in the germline V gene (reference sequence). At the junction V is shortened by 7 bases and J by 5 bases; bases outside the gene matches: 0.

The sample is drawn from a study of cytomegalovirus exposure and HLA in healthy donors (dated by TCRdb to the late 2010s). The study in broad terms: An earlier analysis of more than 550 of the donors reported under 300 Gb of sequence data and around 110 million unique TCR beta sequences obtained from 150 million to 200 million T cells. To decide whether each TCR beta V gene segment behaved as functional or pseudogenic, an earlier analysis of some 600 of the donors relied on high-throughput TCR beta sequencing. Using immunosequencing, the study profiled T cell repertoires from around 670 subjects and related those repertoires to cytomegalovirus serostatus. Rather than drawing on any new phenotypic data, the later analysis identified candidate immune exposures from TCR beta sequences and the way those sequences occurred across donors. A separate validation cohort of approximately 130 different subjects was used in addition to the 666-subject first cohort. All discovery cohort repertoires had been generated using a single sequencing platform. The number of donors typed differed by locus, with about 629-640 for A, B, C, DRB1 and DQB1, around 500 for DQA1, 600 to 610 for DPA1, and roughly 450 for DPB1. Four or five DR-DQ haplotypes were treated as single units for association and clustering because of strong linkage in the cohort. Both class I and class II loci were covered by HLA typing, at four-digit resolution. Genome-wide SNP genotypes for about 65% of the 666 donors were used in a later genetic analysis, which treated that subset as a discovery cohort. Donor age, sex, ethnicity and CMV serostatus were collected together with the repertoire data. Approximately 310 gigabases of sequencing data and approximately 93 million unique TCR sequences were included in an early release covering over 600 HLA-typed donors. The study combined high-throughput TCR immunosequencing, statistical association of individual TCRs with disease status, and machine learning to predict cytomegalovirus infection status. To study patterns of TCR occurrence, a later analysis re-analyzed previously published TCR beta repertoires from around 700 donors and added high-resolution HLA genotyping. Across 398 genotyped donors of the cohort, an average of approximately 200,000 unique TCR beta nucleotide sequences per donor were sequenced, and 15% to 20% of those sequences were non-productive. The study aimed to test whether cataloging public T cell receptors could reveal signatures of past pathogen exposure. Of the 398 genotyped donors, around 81% fell in the genetic ancestry cluster associated with self-reported Caucasian donors. General findings and caveats noted by the study authors: The study listed approximately 150 TCR beta chains as associated with cytomegalovirus. In a later analysis, 15,000 to 20,000 TCR beta sequences were associated with specific HLA alleles at a false discovery rate of 0.05. Because counts were too low, roughly 16 rarely observed V segments, including chromosome 9 orphons, were excluded from the earlier analysis of 587 of the donors. According to a later analysis, TCR association rates differed among HLA loci, with DRB1 alleles showing the most associated TCRs and HLA-C alleles showing the fewest. An earlier analysis of 587 of the donors showed that most TCR beta V segments appeared in productive rearrangements either about 90% or about 30% of the time, which broadly matched IMGT annotations. A further reported finding was that TCR beta sequences accurately predicted the HLA-A and HLA-B alleles for most subjects in the first cohort. While some public TCRs were present in many individuals, most TCR sequences turned up only very rarely across donors. Because HLA typing was unavailable for some donors at each locus, only the typed subset was used in association tests. In a later genetic analysis, a missense DCLRE1C variant was associated with V-gene and J-gene trimming of TCR beta chains, and the association was replicated in an independent cohort. The authors suggested that the approach could potentially be generalized to other disease states and immunological phenotypes. Some IMGT-functional V segments, including TRBV6-2 and TRBV6-3, could not be distinguished by the 87-base-pair reads and were therefore excluded. When HLA alleles, especially DR and DQ, strongly co-occurred, TCR associations were difficult to assign to individual alleles. Presence/absence analyses assumed roughly uniform sequencing depth across donors, an assumption that may not hold. In vitro tests confirmed that three of the cytomegalovirus-associated TCR beta chains recognize cytomegalovirus antigens. Correlated functional status among segregating V segments might reflect linkage disequilibrium, but an unknown experimental factor could not be ruled out. The sequencing pipeline was judged likely to have produced a cluster of highly shared sequence variants as a technical artifact. The classifier was reported to diagnose cytomegalovirus status with high specificity and sensitivity in both the original cohort and the validation cohort. This cohort had only TCR beta chains sequenced, and the lack of alpha or paired-chain data limited which features could be detected. According to a later genetic analysis, donors in an Asian-associated ancestry cluster had fewer N-insertions in productive TCRs than the approximately 650-donor mean. Compared with equally common non-associated chains, HLA-associated TCR beta chains in a later analysis were more clonally expanded and had lower generation probabilities. Most CMV-associated TCR beta chains appeared to be HLA-restricted in a later analysis, and the HLA associations seemed to be driven largely by CMV exposure. Several of the top co-occurrence clusters appeared to be linked to parvovirus B19, influenza, CMV and Epstein-Barr virus, according to a later analysis. CMV serostatus was the only immune exposure information available for the cohort.

Library construction relied on the immunoSEQ multiplex PCR assay. The multiplex PCR relied on a mix of 60 forward primers for TCR Vbeta segments and 13 reverse primers for TCR Jbeta segments. The CDR3 region of rearranged TCR beta genes was amplified from genomic DNA by a multiplex PCR assay. On the Illumina HiSeq System, the amplified TCR beta libraries were sequenced as 87-base-pair reads. Concerning the study's data processing: A later analysis counted approximately 74 million unique TCR beta chains across the 666 repertoires, and roughly 11 million of these chains were shared by at least two donors. To remove PCR and sequencing errors, raw reads were error-corrected and collapsed into unique sequences using a nearest-neighbor algorithm that merged closely related sequences. Alignment of CDR3 sequences to IMGT reference sequences was used to assign V, D and J gene segments. For a sequence to be retained, at least a six-nucleotide match to both a V gene segment and a J gene segment was required. Rearrangements were called productive when the CDR3 lacked stop codons and stayed in frame with V and J; all others were non-productive. CDR3 was defined according to IMGT convention as the region running from the second conserved V-encoded cysteine to the conserved J-encoded phenylalanine. The earlier analysis of about 570 of the donors excluded any sequence lacking an unambiguous match to a single V gene segment. In an earlier analysis of a few hundred of the donors, a V segment was called functional when productive rearrangements were above 56.7%, and segregating when the standard deviation between donors exceeded 5%. A statistical classification framework was built to diagnose cytomegalovirus status from the catalog of TCR beta chain sequences. V and J gene assignment, in a later analysis, came from comparing TCR nucleotide sequences with IMGT/GENE-DB human TR gene sequences. A later analysis assigned CDR3 sequences and most-parsimonious VDJ recombination scenarios with the TCRdist pipeline. A later analysis defined each TCR beta chain by its CDR3 amino acid sequence plus V-gene family, and excluded reads lacking a unique V-gene family. A later analysis removed over 500 highly shared, low-generation-probability nucleotide sequences to deal with suspected cross-contamination and a sequencing artifact. A later analysis calculated a clonal expansion index for each public chain from normalized within-repertoire ranks of inferred template counts. Generation probabilities in a later analysis came from a VDJ recombination model fitted to out-of-frame rearrangements, and those results were checked against IGoR. Hypergeometric tests were used in a later analysis to score TCR-TCR, TCR-HLA and TCR-CMV co-occurrence, with a repertoire-size bias correction applied to the TCR pairs. A later analysis estimated false discovery rates by permuting HLA or CMV assignments 20 times. A later analysis grouped co-occurring TCRs with DBSCAN, adding TCRdist sequence similarity when clustering within HLA-allele-positive subsets. Co-occurrence clustering excluded repertoires with fewer than 30,000 or more than 120,000 public chains, plus five with anomalous nucleotide sharing. TCRdb re-hosts the immuneACCESS table, in-frame sequences only. Its copies lack some clones; in the studies checked, an unresolved V gene accounts for under half of them, and the cause for the rest is not known. The DNA gave D and trimming, while V, J and clone size come from that table. This sample holds around 140,000 clones; approximately 84% were observed only once. The biggest ten clones account for 1.4% of the sample.

The clonotype comes from a man aged 25-45 years in good health and CMV-seropositive. Sequenced input: PBMCs. The chain couples TRBV5-4 to TRBJ1-6; the junction holds 10 bases that match TRBD1. Here the CDR3 is given as CASGTGDNSPLHF. The DNA is as follows: TGTGCCAGCGGGACAGGGGATAATTCACCCCTCCACTTT.